This T cell receptor beta chain is from a study of cytomegalovirus exposure and HLA in healthy donors. Study-wide results and limits: For most TCR sequences rarity was the rule, although some public TCRs occurred in many donors. In the 130 or so validation repertoires, a later analysis found that first-cohort TCR clusters tended to co-occur.

In regard to this clone: Its antigen remains unknown.

J lost 3 bases, V lost 5 bases, and 7 bases had no gene match. The CDR3 covers 15 residues. CDR1 and CDR2 (germline): SGHAT, FQNNGV. The data were produced by immunoSEQ multiplex PCR, yet TCRdb's version contains in-frame clones alone and is incomplete. Here the sample spans some 140,000 clones, about 88% being singletons. This chain uses TRBV11-2 with TRBJ2-7, with 10 bases aligning to TRBD2. The sequenced sample consisted of PBMCs. The TCR was taken from a man younger than 35 in good health and CMV-seropositive. CDR3 protein: CASSLGTSAYYEQYF. As DNA, the CDR3 is TGTGCCAGCAGCCTCGGGACTAGCGCATACTACGAGCAGTACTTC.